The 30 T cell receptor beta chains below come from one sample, sequenced in a study of CD8+ T cells in alopecia areata. cDNA prepared by RNA extraction and subsequent reverse transcription served as the template for sequencing. Only in-frame clones appear in the TCRdb table, and some are missing; sequencing was by immunoSEQ multiplex PCR. The repertoire holds about 200,000 clones, with 50% to 60% as singletons. Sequenced here: CD4+ T cells sorted from blood, sampled at week 0. The receptors come from a human donor with alopecia areata.

This chain uses TRBV25-1 with TRBJ2-2; D ambiguous. V lost 5 bases, J lost 5 bases, and 9 bases lay in between. This CDR3 comprises 13 residues. The germline V gene has CDR1 MGHDK and CDR2 SYGVNS. The CDR3 DNA sequence: TGTGCCAGCAGTTCAGCATTGACCGGGGAGCTGTTTTTT. This gives the protein CASSSALTGELFF.

This rearrangement joins TRBV6-5 to TRBJ1-1; the D gene is possibly TRBD1 (5 bases). The CDR3 runs to 13 residues. Germline V CDR1 and CDR2: MNHEY, SVGAGI. V lost 7 bases and J 4 bases, leaving 13 bases between the germline ends. In DNA form, the CDR3 reads TGTGCCAGCAAAAGGGTTGGGGGCACTGAAGCTTTCTTT. Its protein is CASKRVGGTEAFF.

The V and J genes are TRBV9 and TRBJ1-2, with 9 positions matching TRBD1. The CDR3 length is 16 residues. The trim removed 3 bases at V and 6 bases at J, leaving 12 bases unmatched. Germline V gene lookup returns CDR1 SGDLS and CDR2 YYNGEE. In nucleotides, the CDR3 is TGTGCCAGCAGCGCTGGGAATCCAGGACAGGGGAATGGCTACACCTTC. Translated: CASSAGNPGQGNGYTF.

This clone was seen a handful of times. The same CDR3 arises from other DNA sequences in this sample as well. The chain couples TRBV9 to TRBJ2-1; 10 bases are shared with TRBD2. Unmatched junction bases numbered 7, after V lost 0 bases and J lost 10 bases. CDR3 length: 15 amino acids. CDR1 and CDR2 from the germline V gene are SGDLS and YYNGEE. The CDR3 sequence is CASSVARTSGGEQFF. As DNA, the CDR3 is TGTGCCAGCAGCGTAGCTCGGACTAGCGGAGGAGAGCAGTTCTTC.

This clone was picked up a small number of times. The chain uses TRBV4-1 and TRBJ2-1, with no clear D. This CDR3 contains 12 residues. CDR1 and CDR2 from the germline V gene are MGHRA and YSYEKL. The V end was cut by 2 bases, the J end by 8 bases, with 7 bases between. The CDR3 nucleotides read TGCGCCAGCAGCCAATATGTTGATGAGCAGTTCTTC. Translated: CASSQYVDEQFF.

A note on this clone: A read error may account for a junction end that differs from germline. The rearrangement joins TRBV7-7 to TRBJ2-3, with D unresolved. Germline CDR1 and CDR2: SSHAT and FNYEAQ (reference sequence). This CDR3 contains 13 residues. The CDR3 bases are TGTGCTAGCAGCTTAGCAGAGTTGGATACGCAGTATTTT. The encoded protein is CASSLAELDTQYF.

Comments on this clone: Other DNA sequences in the same sample also yield this CDR3. The chain recombines TRBV29-1 with TRBJ2-1, with no clear D. CDR1 is SQVTM and CDR2 is ANQGSEA in the germline V gene. Trimming took 3 bases from V and 7 from J, leaving 7 bases between them. The CDR3 contains 11 residues. The DNA of the CDR3 is TGCAGCGTTGAGCTTAGGAATGAGCAGTTCTTC. The encoded protein is CSVELRNEQFF.

The table lists this clone with a few counts. This rearrangement joins TRBV2 to TRBJ1-1, with D perhaps matching TRBD1 (6 bases). The CDR3 contains 12 residues. V lost 4 bases to trimming and J lost 4 bases, with 7 bases between them. Germline lookup yields CDR1 SNHLY and CDR2 FYNNEI. The CDR3: CASSGGLTEAFF. The CDR3 bases are TGTGCCAGCAGTGGGGGGCTCACTGAAGCTTTCTTT.

The CDR3 DNA follows: TGTGCCACCAGCGGACCCCCTGTCCATGAGCAGTTCTTC. Amino acids: CATSGPPVHEQFF. This chain joins TRBV15 and TRBJ2-1; no clear D. The CDR3 is made up of 13 amino acids. Germline assignment: CDR1 LNHNV and CDR2 YYDKDF (reference sequence). V was cut by 5 bases and J by 8 bases, with 13 bases left in between.

The rearrangement links TRBV29-1 to TRBJ2-7, with no clear D. Deletions cut 1 base from V and 6 bases from J, with 7 bases between. Germline CDR1 SQVTM, CDR2 ANQGSEA. The CDR3 totals 11 residues. The CDR3 spells CSVEAWGEQYF. CDR3 DNA: TGCAGCGTTGAAGCGTGGGGCGAGCAGTACTTC.

The rearrangement joins TRBV29-1 to TRBJ1-4; TRBD1 might be the D (5 bases). The germline gives CDR1 SQVTM, CDR2 ANQGSEA. The CDR3 runs to 13 residues. Deletions cut 1 base from V and 4 bases from J, with 7 bases between. The CDR3 here is CSVEVGGNEKLFF. DNA for the CDR3: TGCAGCGTTGAAGTCGGGGGTAATGAAAAACTGTTTTTT. Based on the CDR3 plus reference TRBV29-1 and TRBJ1-4, the full variable domain is SAVISQKPSRDICQRGTSLTIQCQVDSQVTMMFWYRQQPGQSLTLIATANQGSEATYESGFVIDKFPISRPNLTFSTLTVSNMSPEDSSIYLCSVEVGGNEKLFFGSGTQLSVL.

This sequence joins TRBV5-4 and TRBJ1-2, with D uncertain. The V and J ends lost 1 base and 2 bases respectively, with 15 bases between them. CDR1 is SGHNT and CDR2 is YYREEE in the germline V gene (reference sequence). The CDR3 is made up of 16 amino acids. Here the CDR3 reads CASSLNTDTGNYGYTF. Here the CDR3 DNA reads TGTGCCAGCAGCTTGAATACAGATACGGGAAACTATGGCTACACCTTC.

This clone has just one count. The chain combines TRBV5-1 with TRBJ2-5, with unresolved D. V lost 4 bases, J lost 6 bases, and 16 bases lay in between. Germline lookup yields CDR1 SGHRS and CDR2 YFSETQ. The CDR3 loop spans 14 amino acids. For the CDR3, the DNA is TGCGCCAGCAGCCCAGGCGACGCTTTGAAGACCCAGTACTTC. The encoded protein is CASSPGDALKTQYF. The variable domain in full, completed from reference TRBV5-1 and TRBJ2-5, reads KAGVTQTPRYLIKTRGQQVTLSCSPISGHRSVSWYQQTPGQGLQFLFEYFSETQRNKGNFPGRFSGRQFSNSRSEMNVSTLELGDSALYLCASSPGDALKTQYFGPGTRLLVL.

V usage is TRBV4-1 and J usage is TRBJ1-4; D remains unclear. Germline CDR1 and CDR2: MGHRA and YSYEKL. The CDR3 is 16 amino acids. V shed 1 base and J shed 0 bases, with 9 bases lying between them. The CDR3 sequence: CASSQVWPTTNEKLFF. CDR3 in DNA: TGCGCCAGCAGCCAAGTCTGGCCTACAACTAATGAAAAACTGTTTTTT.

This chain joins TRBV4-1 and TRBJ1-1; possibly TRBD1 for D (6 bases). The germline CDR1 and CDR2 sequences are MGHRA and YSYEKL. The CDR3 is 14 residues long. Trimming removed 2 bases at V and 0 bases at J, with 7 bases between. CDR3 residues: CASSQQGMNTEAFF. The CDR3 DNA is TGCGCCAGCAGCCAACAGGGGATGAACACTGAAGCTTTCTTT.

The chain links TRBV29-1 to TRBJ2-3; 11 bases are a match to TRBD1. Looked up from germline, CDR1 is SQVTM and CDR2 is ANQGSEA. Trimming took 3 bases from V and 4 from J; bases not matched to a gene: 3. The CDR3 extends over 14 amino acids. CDR3: CSVDPGQGADTQYF. DNA for the CDR3: TGCAGCGTTGATCCGGGACAGGGGGCAGATACGCAGTATTTT.

The rearrangement links TRBV7-9 to TRBJ2-7, with 10 bases that match TRBD2. The CDR3 runs to 17 residues. V shed 2 bases and J 0 bases; nucleotides not matched to a gene: 7. Germline CDR1 reads SEHNR; CDR2 reads FQNEAQ (reference sequence). For the CDR3, the DNA is TGTGCCAGCAGCTTATACACTAGCGGGACTAGCTCCTACGAGCAGTACTTC. Translation: CASSLYTSGTSSYEQYF.

This rearrangement joins TRBV5-4 to TRBJ1-2; D gene uncertain. This CDR3 is 13 amino acids long. Germline loops: CDR1 SGHNT, CDR2 YYREEE (reference sequence). The V end lost 4 bases, the J end lost 4 bases, and 11 bases lay between the germline ends. The CDR3 DNA is TGTGCCAGCAGCGGGATGGGAGCCTATGGCTACACCTTC. Translated, it gives CASSGMGAYGYTF.

This clone was counted only a few times. The chain couples TRBV9 to TRBJ2-1; 7 nucleotides align to TRBD2. Per the germline V gene, CDR1 is SGDLS and CDR2 is YYNGEE. V lost 3 bases, J lost 9 bases, and 9 bases stayed unmatched. The CDR3 length is 14 residues. CDR3 in DNA: TGTGCCAGCAGCGCGACTAGCTCGGTGGGTGAGCAGTTCTTC. This translates into CASSATSSVGEQFF.

This chain links TRBV19 with TRBJ2-7; TRBD1 aligns across 7 bases. Trimming took 7 bases from V and 5 from J; bases not matched to a gene: 11. CDR3 size: 14 residues. The germline CDR1 and CDR2 sequences are LNHDA and SQIVND (reference sequence). The DNA for the CDR3 is TGTGCCAGTACCTCCGGGACAGCGGTCCACGAGCAGTACTTC. Residues: CASTSGTAVHEQYF.

This clone occurred a few times. The chain joins TRBV19 to TRBJ1-4; D is perhaps TRBD1 (5 bases). Trimming left V 6 bases short and J 5 bases short, with 16 bases between. There are 15 residues in the CDR3. Germline assignment: CDR1 LNHDA and CDR2 SQIVND (reference sequence). CDR3 DNA sequence: TGTGCCAGTAGGGAACCGGGACCGAGGAATGAAAAACTGTTTTTT. Amino acid sequence: CASREPGPRNEKLFF.

The table lists this clone with a few counts. The chain uses TRBV30 and TRBJ2-3, with 9 bases aligning to TRBD2. Germline-derived CDR1 and CDR2 are GTSNPN and SVGIG (reference sequence). The J segment lost 2 bases and the V segment lost 0 bases, leaving 3 bases of the junction unmatched. There are 15 residues in the CDR3. Here the CDR3 reads CAWSVGGGATDTQYF. Here the CDR3 DNA reads TGTGCCTGGAGTGTCGGCGGGGGGGCCACAGATACGCAGTATTTT.

V is TRBV5-1 and J is TRBJ2-7, with D unclear. CDR3 length equals 12 residues. V was trimmed by 0 bases and J by 4 bases, leaving 5 bases between them. Germline assignment: CDR1 SGHRS and CDR2 YFSETQ. The CDR3 bases are TGCGCCAGCAGCTTGGGGGGATACGAGCAGTACTTC. Residues: CASSLGGYEQYF.

V and J are TRBV2 and TRBJ2-1; tentatively, D is TRBD2 (6 bases). The CDR3 loop spans 13 amino acids. Germline CDR1 SNHLY, CDR2 FYNNEI. V lost 6 bases, J lost 7 bases, and 13 bases lay in between. The CDR3 region has the DNA TGTGCCAGCAGAAGACTAGGGCGGAATGAGCAGTTCTTC. It translates to CASRRLGRNEQFF.

This clone occurred many times. The rearrangement joins TRBV4-2 to TRBJ2-1, with a weak D call TRBD2 (6 bases). This CDR3 is 16 amino acids long. Germline-derived CDR1 and CDR2 are LGHNA and YNFKEQ. Trimming pared 3 bases from V and 5 bases from J, leaving 17 bases between. Here the CDR3 reads CASSHANLGSNNEQFF. The CDR3 DNA follows: TGTGCCAGCAGCCACGCCAATCTCGGGAGCAACAATGAGCAGTTCTTC.

This clone was observed a single time. The rearrangement links TRBV15 to TRBJ2-7; D gene ambiguous. The ends were cut back, 5 bases at V and 2 bases at J, with 10 bases in the middle. This CDR3 has 13 amino acids. CDR1 and CDR2 (germline): LNHNV, YYDKDF (reference sequence). CDR3 loop: CATSETPTYEQYF. The DNA for the CDR3 is TGTGCCACCAGCGAGACACCTACCTACGAGCAGTACTTC.

This sequence joins TRBV29-1 and TRBJ1-2; TRBD1 matches at 9 bases. Germline CDR1 is SQVTM and CDR2 is ANQGSEA. This CDR3 is built from 13 residues. The V gene end was trimmed by 6 bases and the J gene end by 8 bases; junction bases not matched to a gene: 10. As DNA, the CDR3 is TGCAGCGTGGAGACAGGGGGAAAGAGGGGCTACACCTTC. It translates to CSVETGGKRGYTF.

The chain joins TRBV29-1 to TRBJ2-4; no reliable D call. Looked up from germline, CDR1 is SQVTM and CDR2 is ANQGSEA. The ends were cut back, 4 bases at V and 0 bases at J, with 10 bases in the middle. CDR3 length equals 14 residues. The CDR3 spells CSVVGQRAKNIQYF. CDR3 DNA: TGCAGCGTTGTAGGTCAGAGAGCCAAAAACATTCAGTACTTC.

The chain has TRBV7-9 and TRBJ2-2; D is uncertain. Trimming removed 2 bases at V and 5 bases at J, with 6 bases between. Germline V gene sequence: CDR1 SEHNR, CDR2 FQNEAQ (reference sequence). The CDR3 runs to 13 residues. CDR3 in amino acids: CASSLKGTGELFF. The DNA for the CDR3 is TGTGCCAGCAGCTTAAAGGGAACCGGGGAGCTGTTTTTT.

V usage is TRBV9 and J usage is TRBJ2-5, with TRBD2 identical over 15 bases. The CDR3 has 18 residues. The ends lost 3 bases at V and 3 bases at J; junction bases unmatched: 9. Per the germline V gene, CDR1 is SGDLS and CDR2 is YYNGEE. The CDR3 is CASSEGSWTSGGEETQYF. Written as DNA, the CDR3 is TGTGCCAGCAGCGAGGGCTCATGGACTAGCGGGGGGGAAGAGACCCAGTACTTC.